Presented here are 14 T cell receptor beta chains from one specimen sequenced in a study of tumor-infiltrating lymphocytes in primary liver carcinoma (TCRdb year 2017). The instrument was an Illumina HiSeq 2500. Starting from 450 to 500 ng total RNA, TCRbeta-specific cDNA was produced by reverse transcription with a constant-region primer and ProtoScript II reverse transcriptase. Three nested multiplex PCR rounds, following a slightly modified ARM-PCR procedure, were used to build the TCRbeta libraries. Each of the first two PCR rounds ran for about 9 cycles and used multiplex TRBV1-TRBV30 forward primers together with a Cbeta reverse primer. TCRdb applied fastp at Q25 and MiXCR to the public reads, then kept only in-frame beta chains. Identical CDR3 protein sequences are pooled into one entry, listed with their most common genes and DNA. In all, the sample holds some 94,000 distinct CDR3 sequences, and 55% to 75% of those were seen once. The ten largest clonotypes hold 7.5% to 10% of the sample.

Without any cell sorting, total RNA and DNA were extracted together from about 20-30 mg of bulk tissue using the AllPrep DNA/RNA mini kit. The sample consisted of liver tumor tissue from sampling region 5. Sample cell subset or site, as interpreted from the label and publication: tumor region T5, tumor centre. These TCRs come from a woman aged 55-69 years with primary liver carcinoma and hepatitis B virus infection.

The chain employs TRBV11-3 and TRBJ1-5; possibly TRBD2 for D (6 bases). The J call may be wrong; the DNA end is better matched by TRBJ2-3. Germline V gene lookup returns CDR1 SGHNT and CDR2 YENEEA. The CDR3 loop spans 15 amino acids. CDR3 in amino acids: CASSLDPGVAQPQYF. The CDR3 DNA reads TGTGCCAGCAGCTTAGATCCGGGGGTGGCTCAGCCCCAGTATTTT.

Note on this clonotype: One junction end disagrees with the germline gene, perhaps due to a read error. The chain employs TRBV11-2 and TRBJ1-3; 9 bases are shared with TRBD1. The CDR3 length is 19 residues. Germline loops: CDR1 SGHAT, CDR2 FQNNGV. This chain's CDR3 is CASSSRQDRGAYYGNTIYF. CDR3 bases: TGTGCCAGTAGCTCACGCCAGGACAGGGGAGCGTACTATGGAAACACCATATATTTT.

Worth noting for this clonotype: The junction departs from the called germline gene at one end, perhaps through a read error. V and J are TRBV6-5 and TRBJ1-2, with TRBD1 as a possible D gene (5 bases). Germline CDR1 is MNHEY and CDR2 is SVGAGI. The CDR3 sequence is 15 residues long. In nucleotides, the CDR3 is TGTTCCAGCAGTTACACGAGGGGATTTGACTATGGCTACACCTTC. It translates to CSSSYTRGFDYGYTF.

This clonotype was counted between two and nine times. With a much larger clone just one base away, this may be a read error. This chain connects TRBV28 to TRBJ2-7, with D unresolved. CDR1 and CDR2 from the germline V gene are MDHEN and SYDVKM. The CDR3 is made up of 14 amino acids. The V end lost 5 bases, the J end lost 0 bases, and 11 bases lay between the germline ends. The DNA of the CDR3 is TGTGCCAGCAGTACCTGGGCCGACTCCTACGAGCAGTACTTC. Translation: CASSTWADSYEQYF.

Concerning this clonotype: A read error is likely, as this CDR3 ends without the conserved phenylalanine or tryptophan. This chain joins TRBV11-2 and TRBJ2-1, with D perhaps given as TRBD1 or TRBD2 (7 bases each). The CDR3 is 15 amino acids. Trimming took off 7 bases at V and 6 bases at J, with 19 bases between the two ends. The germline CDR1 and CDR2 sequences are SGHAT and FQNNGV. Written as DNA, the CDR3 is TGTGCCAGCACCTTGGGGGAGGGGGCAGGCAATGAGCAGTTCTTA. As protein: CASTLGEGAGNEQFL.

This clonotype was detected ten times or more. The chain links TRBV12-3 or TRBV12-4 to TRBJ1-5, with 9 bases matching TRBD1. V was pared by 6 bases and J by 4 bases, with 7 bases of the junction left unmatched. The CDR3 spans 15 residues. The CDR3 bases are TGTGCCAGCAGCCAACGGACAGGGGCTAATCAGCCCCAGCATTTT. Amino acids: CASSQRTGANQPQHF.

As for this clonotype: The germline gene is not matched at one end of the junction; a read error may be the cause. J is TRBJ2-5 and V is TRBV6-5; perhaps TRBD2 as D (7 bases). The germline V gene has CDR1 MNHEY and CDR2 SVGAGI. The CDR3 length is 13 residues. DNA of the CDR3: TGTGACATGGTGCGGGGGCGCGCCGAGACCCAGTATTTC. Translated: CDMVRGRAETQYF.

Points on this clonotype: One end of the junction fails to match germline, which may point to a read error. In DNA form, the CDR3 reads TGTGCCAGCAGGCCGGCAAGTACTGAAGCTCTCTTT. Translated: CASRPASTEALF. The genes are TRBV12-3 or TRBV12-4 and TRBJ1-1, with unresolved D. The CDR3 covers 12 residues.

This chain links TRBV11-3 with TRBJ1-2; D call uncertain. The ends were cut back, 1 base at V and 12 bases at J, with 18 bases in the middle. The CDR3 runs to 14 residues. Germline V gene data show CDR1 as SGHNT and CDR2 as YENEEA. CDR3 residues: CASSLAKVLDDHTF. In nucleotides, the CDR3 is TGTGCCAGCAGCTTAGCGAAGGTTCTTGATGACCACACCTTC.

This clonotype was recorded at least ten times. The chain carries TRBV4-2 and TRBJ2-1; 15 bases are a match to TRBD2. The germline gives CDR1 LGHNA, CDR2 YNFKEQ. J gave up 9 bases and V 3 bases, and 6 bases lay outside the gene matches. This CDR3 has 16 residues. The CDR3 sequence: CASSQPGLAGGGEQFF. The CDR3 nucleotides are TGTGCCAGCAGCCAGCCGGGACTAGCGGGAGGTGGTGAGCAGTTCTTC.

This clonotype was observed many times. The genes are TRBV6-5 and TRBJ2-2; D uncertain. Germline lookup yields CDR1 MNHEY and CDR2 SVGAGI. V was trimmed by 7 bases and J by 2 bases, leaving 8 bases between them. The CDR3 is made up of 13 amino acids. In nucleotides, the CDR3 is TGTGCCAGCAAGCCGTATAACACCGGGGAGCTGTTTTTT. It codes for CASKPYNTGELFF.

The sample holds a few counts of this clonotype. CDR3 sequence: CASSLVRGEETQYF. In DNA, the CDR3 is TGCGCCAGCAGCTTGGTTAGGGGAGAAGAGACCCAGTACTTC. The chain uses TRBV5-1 and TRBJ2-5; either TRBD1 or TRBD2 may fit D (5 bases each). Between the trimmed V and J ends, which lost 0 bases and 3 bases, there was a span of 9 bases. There are 14 residues in the CDR3. CDR1 and CDR2 from the germline V gene are SGHRS and YFSETQ.

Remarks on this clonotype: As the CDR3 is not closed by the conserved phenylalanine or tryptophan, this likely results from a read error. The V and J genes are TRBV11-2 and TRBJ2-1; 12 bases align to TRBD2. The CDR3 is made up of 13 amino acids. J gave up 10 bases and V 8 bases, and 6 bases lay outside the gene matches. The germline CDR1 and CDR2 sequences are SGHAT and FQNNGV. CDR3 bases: TGTGCCAGCGCCCGGACTAGCGGGGCAGAGCAGTTCATC. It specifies CASARTSGAEQFI.

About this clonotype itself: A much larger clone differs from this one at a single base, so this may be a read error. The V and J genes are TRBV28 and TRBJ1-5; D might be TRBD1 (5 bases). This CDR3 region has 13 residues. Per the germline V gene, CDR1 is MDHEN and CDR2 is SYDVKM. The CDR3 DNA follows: TGTGCCAGCAGCGTTGACAGAAATCAGCCCCGGCATTTT. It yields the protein CASSVDRNQPRHF.